The 18 T cell receptor beta chains listed next were all sequenced from one sample in a study of beta chain features in type 1 diabetes (dated by TCRdb to 2017 to 2018). The antigens for these receptors are not known. Library method: the immunoSEQ multiplex PCR assay. All of the isolated RNA was reverse transcribed with the High Capacity cDNA Reverse Transcription Kit, so expressed TCRB transcripts were sequenced. TCRdb took this table from immuneACCESS and kept in-frame rearrangements with V and J called. Such tables lack part of the clones; where checked against another copy, unresolved V genes explain under half of the gap, and the rest is unexplained. The sample records approximately 130,000 clones, 15% to 20% of which are singletons. The ten top clones hold 2% to 3% of the sample. Beyond this particular receptor, the publication reports: Type 1 diabetes patients showed a moderate but significant shortening of TCRB CDR3 length in all four CD4+ subsets.

The specimen sequenced was central memory CD4+ T cells from blood. The source of these receptors is a man aged 18 to 35 with type 1 diabetes.

The chain joins TRBV9 to TRBJ2-3, with 8 positions matching TRBD2. This CDR3 comprises 15 residues. V lost 4 bases, J lost 6 bases, and 10 bases stayed unmatched. Germline-derived CDR1 and CDR2 are SGDLS and YYNGEE. DNA of the CDR3: TGTGCCAGCAGCCCCCCCAGCGGGGGTCAGGATACGCAGTATTTT. Translating it yields CASSPPSGGQDTQYF.

There are many counts of this clone. This sample also contains other DNA sequences that code for the same CDR3. The chain links TRBV6-6 to TRBJ2-1, with a weak D call TRBD2 (6 bases). The CDR3 is 12 residues long. Trimming stripped 6 bases from V and 5 bases from J, with 8 bases between. Germline V CDR1 and CDR2: MNHNY, SVGAGI (reference sequence). CDR3 sequence (DNA): TGTGCCAGCAGCCCGGGAGACAATGAGCAGTTCTTC. This sequence encodes CASSPGDNEQFF.

The rearrangement joins TRBV18 to TRBJ2-3; unclear D gene. The germline V and J ends were trimmed by 0 bases and 5 bases, with 6 bases remaining between them. Germline V gene data show CDR1 as KGHSH and CDR2 as LQKENI. The CDR3 covers 13 residues. CDR3 in amino acids: CASSPPALDTQYF. DNA for the CDR3: TGTGCCAGCTCACCACCCGCACTAGATACGCAGTATTTT.

V is TRBV14 and J is TRBJ1-3; D remains unclear. Germline CDR1 reads SGHDN; CDR2 reads FVKESK. The V end lost 4 bases, the J end lost 6 bases, and 13 bases lay between the germline ends. The CDR3 length is 14 residues. The DNA of the CDR3 is TGTGCCAGCAGCCTGATGCTTGGCGAAAACACCATATATTTT. It translates to CASSLMLGENTIYF.

This chain joins TRBV2 and TRBJ2-1; D unresolved. This CDR3 is 12 amino acids long. V was pared by 0 bases and J by 10 bases, with 7 bases between. CDR1 and CDR2 (germline): SNHLY, FYNNEI. CDR3 residues: CASSEARREQFF. CDR3 sequence (DNA): TGTGCCAGCAGTGAAGCCAGGCGGGAGCAGTTCTTC.

V gene TRBV18 combines with J gene TRBJ2-3, with D hard to call. This CDR3 contains 15 residues. Germline lookup yields CDR1 KGHSH and CDR2 LQKENI. With 0 bases removed from V and 4 bases from J, the gap between germline ends came to 11 bases. CDR3 in amino acids: CASSPPGSISDTQYF. CDR3 coding DNA: TGTGCCAGCTCACCACCGGGCTCCATATCAGATACGCAGTATTTT.

In this sample, this clone turned up a few times. This sequence joins TRBV30 and TRBJ2-7, with a tentative D call TRBD1 (6 bases). The germline CDR1 and CDR2 sequences are GTSNPN and SVGIG (reference sequence). V was trimmed by 0 bases and J by 7 bases, leaving 13 bases between them. The CDR3 length is 13 residues. CDR3 region: CAWSVSGVEEQYF. The CDR3 DNA reads TGTGCCTGGAGTGTTTCAGGGGTGGAAGAGCAGTACTTC.

The chain combines TRBV28 with TRBJ1-5; D not resolved. Trimming stripped 2 bases from V and 4 bases from J, with 3 bases between. The CDR3 length is 12 residues. Germline-derived CDR1 and CDR2 are MDHEN and SYDVKM. CDR3 DNA sequence: TGTGCCAGCAGTTTACCGAATCAGCCCCAGCATTTT. This codes for CASSLPNQPQHF.

The sample holds a few counts of this clone. This chain uses TRBV5-1 with TRBJ2-7; 9 bases align to TRBD1. Trimming cost V 3 bases and J 6 bases; bases outside gene matches: 16. The CDR3 is 17 residues long. Germline V gene lookup returns CDR1 SGHRS and CDR2 YFSETQ. CDR3 nucleotide sequence: TGCGCCAGCAGCTCCTCATCCCCGGGACAGGGATTCGGCGAGCAGTACTTC. Its translation is CASSSSSPGQGFGEQYF.

The chain links TRBV9 to TRBJ1-1; weak D call: TRBD1 (5 bases). Looked up from germline, CDR1 is SGDLS and CDR2 is YYNGEE. The CDR3 runs to 15 residues. The V end lost 1 base, the J end lost 4 bases, and 14 bases lay between the germline ends. The CDR3 bases are TGTGCCAGCAGCGTAAATCCGGGGGGAGGCACTGAAGCTTTCTTT. Its translation: CASSVNPGGGTEAFF. The complete variable domain, with remaining parts taken from reference TRBV9 and TRBJ1-1, reads DSGVTQTPKHLITATGQRVTLRCSPRSGDLSVYWYQQSLDQGLQFLIQYYNGEERAKGNILERFSAQQFPDLHSELNLSSLELGDSALYFCASSVNPGGGTEAFFGQGTRLTVV.

This clone was counted ten times or more. Other DNA sequences within the sample encode an identical CDR3. The CDR3: CASSPYNEQFF. CDR3 DNA sequence: TGTGCCAGCAGCCCGTACAATGAGCAGTTCTTC. V gene TRBV2 combines with J gene TRBJ2-1; D not certain. The CDR3 is 11 residues long. CDR1 and CDR2 (germline): SNHLY, FYNNEI. Trimming pared 6 bases from V and 4 bases from J, leaving 4 bases between.

This clone turned up a few times. The chain combines TRBV9 with TRBJ2-3; D not certain. Trimming stripped 4 bases from V and 2 bases from J, with 14 bases between. Germline V gene lookup returns CDR1 SGDLS and CDR2 YYNGEE. CDR3 length equals 15 residues. CDR3 DNA sequence: TGTGCCAGCAGCTCGGGTAGCTGGGCCACAGATACGCAGTATTTT. This sequence encodes CASSSGSWATDTQYF.

This clone was found a few times. The rearrangement links TRBV10-3 to TRBJ2-5; 10 bases match TRBD2. The trim removed 3 bases at V and 3 bases at J, leaving 4 bases unmatched. Germline CDR1 ENHRY, CDR2 SYGVKD. This CDR3 region has 15 residues. The CDR3 nucleotides are TGTGCCATCAGTGATAGCGGGGGGTCCAAAGAGACCCAGTACTTC. As protein: CAISDSGGSKETQYF.

The chain is built from TRBV7-9 and TRBJ1-1; D is possibly TRBD1 (6 bases). Germline CDR1 reads SEHNR; CDR2 reads FQNEAQ (reference sequence). V was shortened by 3 bases and J by 5 bases, with 13 bases between the two germline ends. The CDR3 is made up of 14 amino acids. CDR3 nucleotides: TGTGCCAGCAGCTTGGGGGCGGAAGTGACTGAAGCTTTCTTT. This sequence encodes CASSLGAEVTEAFF.

The CDR3 loop reads CASAPGGKETQYF. In DNA, the CDR3 is TGTGCCAGCGCCCCGGGGGGGAAAGAGACCCAGTACTTC. The V gene is TRBV25-1, the J gene TRBJ2-5; TRBD2 matches at 8 bases. V was clipped by 8 bases and J by 3 bases; unmatched bases: 5. The CDR3 contains 13 residues. Germline V gene data show CDR1 as MGHDK and CDR2 as SYGVNS.

The sample holds a few counts of this clone. The chain has TRBV6-1 and TRBJ2-4, with a possible D match to TRBD2 (6 bases). V lost 0 bases to trimming and J lost 6 bases, with 12 bases between them. The CDR3 extends over 15 amino acids. Germline assignment: CDR1 MNHNS and CDR2 SASEGT. The CDR3 reads CASSEAPGTANIQYF. DNA of the CDR3: TGTGCCAGCAGTGAAGCGCCCGGGACTGCAAACATTCAGTACTTC.

The chain employs TRBV7-2 and TRBJ1-2; 7 nucleotides agree with TRBD1. The germline CDR1 and CDR2 sequences are SGHTA and FQGNSA. J lost 4 bases, V lost 3 bases, and 5 bases had no gene match. The CDR3 is made up of 14 amino acids. CDR3 in amino acids: CASSLETGIYGYTF. For the CDR3, the DNA is TGTGCCAGCAGCTTGGAGACAGGGATCTATGGCTACACCTTC.

In this sample, this clone turned up a few times. The chain has TRBV2 and TRBJ2-3; weak D call: TRBD2 (5 bases). Deletions cut 6 bases from V and 6 bases from J, with 10 bases between. This CDR3 spans 12 amino acids. The V gene's germline CDR1 is SNHLY and CDR2 FYNNEI. CDR3 sequence: CASRTTGDTQYF. CDR3 nucleotides: TGTGCCAGCAGGACGACGGGGGATACGCAGTATTTT.